This is a list of T cell receptor beta chains from one sample in a study of cytomegalovirus exposure and HLA in healthy donors. Assay: immunoSEQ multiplex PCR; the TCRdb copy retains only in-frame clones and omits some. The sample includes roughly 300,000 clones, roughly 87% of them seen just once. The sample comprised PBMCs. These receptor sequences come from a woman in her 30s in good health and CMV-seropositive. The CDR3 runs from the conserved cysteine through the conserved F or W. D genes are given only for firm matches. Size is omitted from some rows. Given values are once, few, many or a class for expanded clones.

j_gene: TRBJ2-3
d_gene: NA
len: 13
v_gene: TRBV28
abundance: NA
CDR3aa: CASGSGSTDTQYF
CDR3nt: TGTGCCAGCGGGAGCGGGAGCACAGATACGCAGTATTTT

j_gene: TRBJ1-5
d_gene: NA
len: 14
v_gene: TRBV6-1
abundance: NA
CDR3aa: CASRPTGSNQPQHF
CDR3nt: TGTGCCAGCAGACCGACAGGTAGCAATCAGCCCCAGCATTTT

j_gene: TRBJ1-4
d_gene: NA
len: 15
v_gene: TRBV6-6
abundance: NA
CDR3aa: CASSYSDSTNEKLFF
CDR3nt: TGTGCCAGCAGTTACTCGGACAGCACAAATGAAAAACTGTTTTTT

j_gene: TRBJ2-7
d_gene: TRBD1
len: 13
v_gene: TRBV6-1
abundance: NA
CDR3aa: CASTTGTGREQYF
CDR3nt: TGTGCCAGCACCACCGGGACAGGGCGGGAGCAGTACTTC

j_gene: TRBJ1-3
d_gene: NA
len: 11
v_gene: TRBV2
abundance: NA
CDR3aa: CASVARNTIYF
CDR3nt: TGTGCCAGCGTGGCGAGAAACACCATATATTTT

j_gene: TRBJ1-5
d_gene: TRBD1
len: 15
v_gene: TRBV28
abundance: few
CDR3aa: CASSPRGQGEQPQHF
CDR3nt: TGTGCCAGCAGTCCCCGTGGTCAGGGGGAACAGCCCCAGCATTTT

j_gene: TRBJ1-2
d_gene: NA
len: 12
v_gene: TRBV9
abundance: few
CDR3aa: CASSVGGTGYTF
CDR3nt: TGTGCCAGCAGCGTAGGCGGCACGGGCTACACCTTC

j_gene: TRBJ1-1
d_gene: NA
len: 15
v_gene: TRBV4-1
abundance: NA
CDR3aa: CASSQERTEGTEAFF
CDR3nt: TGCGCCAGCAGCCAAGAAAGAACAGAGGGCACTGAAGCTTTCTTT

j_gene: TRBJ1-4
d_gene: TRBD1
len: 15
v_gene: TRBV15
abundance: NA
CDR3aa: CATSSDQGAKEKLFF
CDR3nt: TGTGCCACCAGCAGTGATCAGGGGGCAAAAGAAAAACTGTTTTTT

j_gene: TRBJ1-4
d_gene: NA
len: 15
v_gene: TRBV7-2
abundance: NA
CDR3aa: CASSLAGVINEKLFF
CDR3nt: TGTGCCAGCAGCTTAGCGGGGGTCATTAATGAAAAACTGTTTTTT

j_gene: TRBJ1-1
d_gene: NA
len: 13
v_gene: TRBV2
abundance: NA
CDR3aa: CATSTGHNTEAFF
CDR3nt: TGTGCCACCTCGACGGGGCACAACACTGAAGCTTTCTTT

j_gene: TRBJ1-1
d_gene: TRBD1
len: 13
v_gene: TRBV6-5
abundance: NA
CDR3aa: CASTDMGTGEAFF
CDR3nt: TGTGCCAGCACCGACATGGGGACAGGAGAAGCTTTCTTT

j_gene: TRBJ2-3
d_gene: NA
len: 12
v_gene: TRBV5-5
abundance: NA
CDR3aa: CASSESTDTQYF
CDR3nt: TGTGCCAGCAGCGAGAGCACAGATACGCAGTATTTT

j_gene: TRBJ2-1
d_gene: TRBD2
len: 15
v_gene: TRBV5-6
abundance: NA
CDR3aa: CASSGGLAADNEQFF
CDR3nt: TGTGCCAGCAGCGGGGGACTAGCAGCCGACAATGAGCAGTTCTTC

j_gene: TRBJ1-1
d_gene: NA
len: 13
v_gene: TRBV7-2
abundance: NA
CDR3aa: CASNYLLSTEAFF
CDR3nt: TGTGCCAGCAACTATCTGCTGAGCACTGAAGCTTTCTTT

j_gene: TRBJ2-7
d_gene: NA
len: 12
v_gene: TRBV11-1
abundance: NA
CDR3aa: CASSPDTYEQYF
CDR3nt: TGTGCCAGCAGTCCCGACACCTACGAGCAGTACTTC

j_gene: TRBJ2-7
d_gene: TRBD2
len: 16
v_gene: TRBV9
abundance: NA
CDR3aa: CASSGGTSGFSYEQYF
CDR3nt: TGTGCCAGCAGCGGGGGGACTAGCGGGTTCTCCTACGAGCAGTACTTC

j_gene: TRBJ2-5
d_gene: NA
len: 16
v_gene: TRBV11-2
abundance: NA
CDR3aa: CASSLGVGAKVMDQYF
CDR3nt: TGTGCCAGCAGCTTGGGGGTCGGGGCAAAAGTCATGGACCAGTACTTC

j_gene: TRBJ2-3
d_gene: TRBD2
len: 17
v_gene: TRBV4-3
abundance: NA
CDR3aa: CASSQAELAGDGDTQYF
CDR3nt: TGCGCCAGCAGCCAAGCCGAACTAGCGGGAGATGGAGATACGCAGTATTTT

j_gene: TRBJ2-1
d_gene: NA
len: 16
v_gene: TRBV7-8
abundance: NA
CDR3aa: CASSLVRGRALEEQFF
CDR3nt: TGTGCCAGCAGCTTAGTCAGGGGCAGGGCCCTTGAGGAGCAGTTCTTC

j_gene: TRBJ2-7
d_gene: NA
len: 12
v_gene: TRBV7-2
abundance: NA
CDR3aa: CASSLAAGKQYF
CDR3nt: TGTGCCAGCAGCTTAGCGGCAGGAAAGCAGTACTTC

j_gene: TRBJ2-7
d_gene: TRBD2
len: 15
v_gene: TRBV6-5
abundance: NA
CDR3aa: CASSFGLAGAYEQYF
CDR3nt: TGTGCCAGCAGTTTCGGACTAGCGGGAGCCTACGAGCAGTACTTC

j_gene: TRBJ2-7
d_gene: NA
len: 12
v_gene: TRBV2
abundance: NA
CDR3aa: CASRGGEYEQYF
CDR3nt: TGTGCCAGCAGGGGGGGAGAATACGAGCAGTACTTC

j_gene: TRBJ1-1
d_gene: NA
len: 10
v_gene: TRBV7-9
abundance: once
CDR3aa: CASSISEAFF
CDR3nt: TGTGCCAGCAGCATCAGCGAAGCTTTCTTT

j_gene: TRBJ1-1
d_gene: NA
len: 16
v_gene: TRBV4-3
abundance: NA
CDR3aa: CASSLSVFRANTEAFF
CDR3nt: TGCGCCAGCAGCCTCTCAGTCTTCAGGGCGAACACTGAAGCTTTCTTT

j_gene: TRBJ2-7
d_gene: NA
len: 15
v_gene: TRBV5-4
abundance: NA
CDR3aa: CASSLEPPRIYEQYF
CDR3nt: TGTGCCAGCAGCTTGGAGCCCCCCCGTATCTACGAGCAGTACTTC

j_gene: TRBJ2-1
d_gene: TRBD1
len: 12
v_gene: TRBV5-1
abundance: once
CDR3aa: CASSVQGTEQFF
CDR3nt: TGCGCCAGCAGCGTACAGGGGACTGAGCAGTTCTTC